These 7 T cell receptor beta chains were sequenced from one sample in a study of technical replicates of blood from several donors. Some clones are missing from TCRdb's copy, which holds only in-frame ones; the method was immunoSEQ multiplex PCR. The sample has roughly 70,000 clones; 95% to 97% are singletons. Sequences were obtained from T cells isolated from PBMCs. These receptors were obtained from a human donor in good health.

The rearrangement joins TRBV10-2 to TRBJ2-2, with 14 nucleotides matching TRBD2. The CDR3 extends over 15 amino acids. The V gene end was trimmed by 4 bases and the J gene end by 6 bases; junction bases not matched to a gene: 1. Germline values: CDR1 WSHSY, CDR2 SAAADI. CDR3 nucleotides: TGCGCCAGCAGTGTGACTAGCGGGAGGGCCGGGGAGCTGTTTTTT. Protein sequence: CASSVTSGRAGELFF.

The CDR3 DNA is TGTGCCAGCAGCTTTAGCCCAGCCGGACTATACAATGAGCAGTTCTTC. Amino acids: CASSFSPAGLYNEQFF. The chain combines TRBV11-2 with TRBJ2-1; tentatively, D is TRBD2 (6 bases). Trimming shortened V by 3 bases and J by 4 bases, and 16 bases separated the two germline ends. This CDR3 region has 16 residues. Germline lookup yields CDR1 SGHAT and CDR2 FQNNGV.

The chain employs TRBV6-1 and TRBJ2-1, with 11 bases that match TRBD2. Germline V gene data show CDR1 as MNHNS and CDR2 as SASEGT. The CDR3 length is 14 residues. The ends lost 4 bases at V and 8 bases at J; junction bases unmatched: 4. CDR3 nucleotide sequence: TGTGCCAGCAGTGGACTAGCGGGGAGGCATGAGCAGTTCTTC. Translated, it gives CASSGLAGRHEQFF.

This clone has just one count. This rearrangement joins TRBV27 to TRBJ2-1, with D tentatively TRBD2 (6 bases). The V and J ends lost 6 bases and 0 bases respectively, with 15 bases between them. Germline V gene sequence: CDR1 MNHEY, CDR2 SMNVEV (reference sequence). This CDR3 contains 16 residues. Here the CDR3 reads CASSRAGPISYNEQFF. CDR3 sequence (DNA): TGTGCCAGCAGCCGTGCGGGACCCATCTCCTACAATGAGCAGTTCTTC.

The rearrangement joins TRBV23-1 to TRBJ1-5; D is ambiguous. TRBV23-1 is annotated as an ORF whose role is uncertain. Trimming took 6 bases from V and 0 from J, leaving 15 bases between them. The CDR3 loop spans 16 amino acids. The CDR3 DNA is TGCGCCAGCAGAAGGAGGTCCCATTATAGCAATCAGCCCCAGCATTTT. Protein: CASRRRSHYSNQPQHF.

The CDR3 DNA reads as TGTGCCAGCTGTTCCGGACAGGGAATCTACGAGCAGTACTTC. Amino acids: CASCSGQGIYEQYF. The chain employs TRBV6-6 and TRBJ2-7; 8 nucleotides agree with TRBD1. The V segment lost 8 bases and the J segment 3 bases; nucleotides outside the gene matches: 9. From germline, CDR1 is MNHNY and CDR2 SVGAGI (reference sequence). The CDR3 covers 14 residues.

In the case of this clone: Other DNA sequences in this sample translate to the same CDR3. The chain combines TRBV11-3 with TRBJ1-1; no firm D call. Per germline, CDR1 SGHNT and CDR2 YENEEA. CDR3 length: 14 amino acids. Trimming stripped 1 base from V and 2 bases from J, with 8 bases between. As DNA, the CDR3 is TGTGCCAGCAGCTTAGGGCAGGCCAACACTGAAGCTTTCTTT. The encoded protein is CASSLGQANTEAFF.